The rows below give T cell receptor beta chains drawn from one sample of a study of Ad26.COV2.S vaccination and SARS-CoV-2 variants. Sequencing used immunoSEQ multiplex PCR; TCRdb keeps in-frame clones, though not all of them. The sample carries about 480,000 clones, around 88% recorded once. The input for sequencing was peripheral blood, taken in a trial of Ad26.COV2.S vaccine versus placebo. The receptors originated from a person between 18 and 65 years old who received the Ad26.COV2.S COVID-19 vaccine or a placebo. The CDR3 runs from the conserved cysteine through the conserved F or W. The D gene is left open where the match is weak. Expanded clones are given a class, and other clones once, few, many or no size at all.

size	D	V	J	DNA	CDR3
.	TRBD2	TRBV4-3	TRBJ2-3	TGCGCCAGCAGCCAAGATCTAGCGGGAGGCGGGGATACGCAGTATTTT	CASSQDLAGGGDTQYF
few	.	TRBV7-2	TRBJ1-3	TGTGCCAGCAGCTCCCAACTCTCTGGAAACACCATATATTTT	CASSSQLSGNTIYF
many	.	TRBV18	TRBJ1-2	TGTGCCAGCTCACCACCTGGCCGGGGAGGCGGCTATGGCTACACCTTC	CASSPPGRGGGYGYTF
.	TRBD1	TRBV2	TRBJ1-1	TGTGCCAGCAGTAGGGACAGGGGGAGACCAGAGGCTTTCTTT	CASSRDRGRPEAFF
.	.	TRBV7-2	TRBJ2-1	TGTGCCAGCAGCTTAGTTGGGAGCTCCTACAATGAGCAGTTCTTC	CASSLVGSSYNEQFF
.	TRBD2	TRBV28	TRBJ2-3	TGTGCCAGCACCCCTAGCGGGAAGCGCACAGATACGCAGTATTTT	CASTPSGKRTDTQYF
.	.	TRBV7-8	TRBJ2-7	TGTGCCAGCAGCCCAAGATGGGGGACGTCTTCCTACGAGCAGTACTTC	CASSPRWGTSSYEQYF
.	.	TRBV7-3	TRBJ1-1	TGTGCCAGCAGCCCGGACAGTTGGGGGACTGAAGCTTTCTTT	CASSPDSWGTEAFF
.	TRBD2	TRBV12-5	TRBJ2-1	TGTGCTAGTGGTTTGGTGAAAGGTGGACTAGCGGACAATGAGCAGTTCTTC	CASGLVKGGLADNEQFF
.	TRBD1	TRBV28	TRBJ1-6	TGTGCCAGCAGTTCACAGGGGTTCAATTCACCCCTCCACTTT	CASSSQGFNSPLHF
.	.	TRBV7-8	TRBJ2-7	TGTGCCAGCAGCTTGGCGAGAACAGGCTACGAGCAGTACTTC	CASSLARTGYEQYF
.	.	TRBV29-1	TRBJ2-1	TGCAGCGTCACCTGGACTACGAATGAGCAGTTCTTC	CSVTWTTNEQFF
.	.	TRBV5-6	TRBJ1-2	TGTGCCAGCAGCTTCCCCGGACGACCTGTCTATGGCTACACCTTC	CASSFPGRPVYGYTF
.	TRBD1	TRBV28	TRBJ1-2	TGTGCCAGCAGTCCCCGTCGGGGGGACAGGGGGTACCTCTATGGCTACACCTTC	CASSPRRGDRGYLYGYTF
.	TRBD2	TRBV18	TRBJ2-1	TGTGCCAGCTCACCAGCTAGCGGGAAGTACAATGAGCAGTTCTTC	CASSPASGKYNEQFF
.	TRBD2	TRBV19	TRBJ2-1	TGTGCCAGTATACGGGGGACTAGCGGGAGCAATGAGCAGTTCTTC	CASIRGTSGSNEQFF
.	.	TRBV30	TRBJ1-6	TGTGCCTGGAGTGAACGGCCGAATTCACCCCTCCACTTT	CAWSERPNSPLHF
.	.	TRBV30	TRBJ1-1	TGTGCCTGGATCGGCCTGAACACTGAAGCTTTCTTT	CAWIGLNTEAFF
.	.	TRBV5-4	TRBJ2-5	TGTGCCAGCAGCCGAGACCGAAGCGAGACCCAGTACTTC	CASSRDRSETQYF
.	TRBD1	TRBV19	TRBJ2-7	TGTGCCAGTAGTATTAAAGGGGCTTCGAACAGGGGTCACGAGCAGTACTTC	CASSIKGASNRGHEQYF
.	.	TRBV11-1	TRBJ2-7	TGTGCCAGCAGCTTCGGTTTAGGTCAGGAGCAGTACTTC	CASSFGLGQEQYF
.	.	TRBV4-2	TRBJ1-5	TGTGCCAGCAGCACCGAGGGGCAGCTCAATCAGCCCCAGCATTTT	CASSTEGQLNQPQHF
.	.	TRBV6-5	TRBJ1-2	TGTGCCAGCAGCGGGACGGCGGCTAACTATGGCTACACCTTC	CASSGTAANYGYTF
.	TRBD1	TRBV6-6	TRBJ1-5	TGTGCCAGCAGCCGGGACAGGGCTCAGCCCCAGCATTTT	CASSRDRAQPQHF
.	.	TRBV6-2/TRBV6-3	TRBJ2-2	TGTGCCAGCAGTTATACCCCGCTTACAAGGGGCCGGAACACCGGGGAGCTGTTTTTT	CASSYTPLTRGRNTGELFF
few	.	TRBV28	TRBJ1-5	TGTGCCAGCAGTCCCCCCGACCAGCGACAGCACAATCAGCCCCAGCATTTT	CASSPPDQRQHNQPQHF
.	.	TRBV28	TRBJ2-7	TGTGCCAGCAGTTTATGGCGGGGTAGGGAGCAGTACTTC	CASSLWRGREQYF
.	TRBD2	TRBV7-2	TRBJ2-1	TGTGCCAGCAGCCCCGTCGGGACTAGGATAAATGAGCAGTTCTTC	CASSPVGTRINEQFF
.	.	TRBV7-9	TRBJ1-3	TGTGCCAGCAGCTTAATGAGGCAGGGCTTCTCTGGAAACACCATATATTTT	CASSLMRQGFSGNTIYF
.	TRBD1	TRBV19	TRBJ1-5	TGTGCCAGTAGTCCCGGACAGGGAAAACAGCCCCAGCATTTT	CASSPGQGKQPQHF
.	TRBD1	TRBV18	TRBJ2-7	TGTGCCAGCTCATCGGACAGGGGGTTCGGGTCCTACGAGCAGTACTTC	CASSSDRGFGSYEQYF
.	.	TRBV19	TRBJ2-1	TGTGCCAGTAGTATAGCCCCAATAGGGCCCTCGGGCAATGAGCAGTTCTTC	CASSIAPIGPSGNEQFF
once	.	TRBV5-4	TRBJ2-3	TGTGCCAGCAGCCAGACTGTAGGTACGCAGTATTTT	CASSQTVGTQYF
.	TRBD2	TRBV4-3	TRBJ2-2	TGCGCCAGCAGCCAAGCATCCGCTAGCGGAGCTAACACCGGGGAGCTGTTTTTT	CASSQASASGANTGELFF
.	TRBD1	TRBV5-5	TRBJ2-7	TGTGCCAGCATCCCCTCTGGGACAGGGACCTACGAGCAGTACTTC	CASIPSGTGTYEQYF
.	TRBD2	TRBV10-1	TRBJ2-1	TGCGCCAGCAGTGAGGTTTACGTCGGGAGGGCCCGGAATGAGCAGTTCTTC	CASSEVYVGRARNEQFF
.	TRBD1	TRBV27	TRBJ2-7	TGTGCCAGCAGTTTGGACAGGAGGAACGAGCAGTACTTC	CASSLDRRNEQYF
.	TRBD2	TRBV19	TRBJ2-1	TGTGCCAGTAGACCCAGGACTAGCGGGAGGGCCCCGGGCTCCTACAATGAGCAGTTCTTC	CASRPRTSGRAPGSYNEQFF
.	.	TRBV4-1	TRBJ2-1	TGCGCCAGCAGCCAAGAATCTAGCTCCATCTACAATGAGCAGTTCTTC	CASSQESSSIYNEQFF